This T cell receptor (beta chain) originates from a study of blood T cell repertoires in COVID-19. Sequencing used immunoSEQ multiplex PCR; TCRdb keeps in-frame clones, though not all of them. The data contain about 220,000 clones, approximately 80% of them seen just once; the ten biggest clones take up roughly 1.3%. Germline CDR1 reads SQVTM; CDR2 reads ANQGSEA. V shed 0 bases and J shed 0 bases, with 6 bases lying between them. The CDR3 is 15 residues long. This chain uses TRBV29-1 with TRBJ2-6, with D uncertain. The sequence was obtained from a woman aged 40 to 50 with acute COVID-19. Sequencing was performed on PBMCs or T cells enriched from blood (not recorded which). This CDR3 reads CSVEDQNSGANVLTF. CDR3 nucleotides: TGCAGCGTTGAAGACCAGAACTCTGGGGCCAACGTCCTGACTTTC.